Reported below is one T cell receptor beta chain. This record comes from a study of blood T cell repertoires in COVID-19. Libraries were prepared by immunoSEQ multiplex PCR; TCRdb keeps only in-frame clonotypes and omits some of them. The sample lists fewer than 250,000 clones; 70% to 90% were seen once. The germline gives CDR1 LNHDA, CDR2 SQIVND (reference sequence). The CDR3 sequence is 14 residues long. Trimming removed 5 bases from V and 2 bases from J, with 10 bases in between. This clonotype originated in a man in his fifties or sixties with COVID-19, enrolled during active disease. This chain uses TRBV19 with TRBJ1-5, with D possibly being TRBD1 (6 bases). The material sequenced was peripheral blood. The CDR3 region has the DNA TGTGCCAGTAGTGGACGGACAGGCAATCAGCCCCAGCATTTT. As protein: CASSGRTGNQPQHF. The full variable domain, in which reference TRBV19 and TRBJ1-5 provide the parts outside the CDR3, is DGGITQSPKYLFRKEGQNVTLSCEQNLNHDAMYWYRQDPGQGLRLIYYSQIVNDFQKGDIAEGYSVSREKKESFPLTVTSAQKNPTAFYLCASSGRTGNQPQHFGDGTRLSIL.